The table lists the clone carrying this T cell receptor beta chain with many counts. Antigen: not known. TCRdb called the reads again in MiXCR, with one record for every CDR3 protein. There are about 310,000 distinct CDR3 sequences in the sample; 15% to 20% occur only once, and about 12% lies in the top ten. The data stem from a study of T cell repertoires in cytomegalovirus infection. Study observations and caveats: CMV-specific TCR beta clonotypes restricted by HLA-C dominated the ex vivo response.

V lost 3 bases and J 2 bases, leaving 18 bases between the germline ends. This CDR3 region has 17 residues. Germline CDR1 is MNHEY and CDR2 is SMNVEV (reference sequence). The source material was PBMCs. The sequence was obtained from a human donor in good health (CMV status not recorded). Some clones in this sample may be carry-over from other donors' samples. The chain links TRBV27 to TRBJ2-3; D may be TRBD2 (6 bases). DNA for the CDR3: TGTGCCAGCAGTTTGGGTTCGGTGGCTAGCGACACAGATACGCAGTATTTT. This encodes CASSLGSVASDTDTQYF.